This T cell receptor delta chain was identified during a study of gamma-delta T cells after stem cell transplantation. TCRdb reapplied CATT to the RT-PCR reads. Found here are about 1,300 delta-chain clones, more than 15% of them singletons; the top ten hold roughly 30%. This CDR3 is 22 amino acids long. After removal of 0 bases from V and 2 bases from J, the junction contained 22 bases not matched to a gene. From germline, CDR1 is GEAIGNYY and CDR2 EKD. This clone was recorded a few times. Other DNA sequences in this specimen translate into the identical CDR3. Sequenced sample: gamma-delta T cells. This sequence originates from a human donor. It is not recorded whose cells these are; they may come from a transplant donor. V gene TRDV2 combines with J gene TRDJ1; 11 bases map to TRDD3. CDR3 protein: CACDTIGVGGYVRKGKTDKLIF. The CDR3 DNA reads TGTGCCTGTGACACCATTGGAGTTGGGGGATACGTAAGGAAGGGGAAAACCGATAAACTCATCTTT.